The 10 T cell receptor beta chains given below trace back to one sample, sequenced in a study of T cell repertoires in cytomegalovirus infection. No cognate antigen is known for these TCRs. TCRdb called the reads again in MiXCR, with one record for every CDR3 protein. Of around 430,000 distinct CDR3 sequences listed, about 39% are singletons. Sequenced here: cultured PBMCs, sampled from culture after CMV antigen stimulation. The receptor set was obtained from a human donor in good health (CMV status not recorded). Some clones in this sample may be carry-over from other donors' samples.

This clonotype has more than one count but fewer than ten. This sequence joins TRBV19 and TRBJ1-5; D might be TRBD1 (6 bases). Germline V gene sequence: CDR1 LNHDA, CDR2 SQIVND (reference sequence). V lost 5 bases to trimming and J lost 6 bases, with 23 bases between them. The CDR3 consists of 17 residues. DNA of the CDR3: TGTGCCAGTAGTCCGCCGGGTGGACAGCGAGGGTTTCAGCCCCAGCATTTT. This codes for CASSPPGGQRGFQPQHF.

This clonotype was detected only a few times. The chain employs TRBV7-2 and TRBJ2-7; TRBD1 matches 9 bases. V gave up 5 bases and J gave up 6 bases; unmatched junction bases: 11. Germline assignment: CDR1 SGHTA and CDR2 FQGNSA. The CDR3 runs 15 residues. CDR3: CASSPAAGQGGEQYF. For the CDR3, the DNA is TGTGCCAGCAGCCCCGCGGCGGGACAGGGAGGCGAGCAGTACTTC.

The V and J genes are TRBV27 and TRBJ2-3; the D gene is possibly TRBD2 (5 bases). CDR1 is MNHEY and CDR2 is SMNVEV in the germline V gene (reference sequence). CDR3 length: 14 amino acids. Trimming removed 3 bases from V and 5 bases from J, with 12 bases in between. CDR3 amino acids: CASSFGVPRDTQYF. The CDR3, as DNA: TGTGCCAGCAGTTTCGGGGTTCCCCGAGATACGCAGTATTTT.

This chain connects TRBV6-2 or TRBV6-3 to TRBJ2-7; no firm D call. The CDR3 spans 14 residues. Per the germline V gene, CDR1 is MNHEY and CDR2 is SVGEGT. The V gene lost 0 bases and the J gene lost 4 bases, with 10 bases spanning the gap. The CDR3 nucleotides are TGTGCCAGCAGTTACTCGAAAGTTGGGTACGAGCAGTACTTC. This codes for CASSYSKVGYEQYF.

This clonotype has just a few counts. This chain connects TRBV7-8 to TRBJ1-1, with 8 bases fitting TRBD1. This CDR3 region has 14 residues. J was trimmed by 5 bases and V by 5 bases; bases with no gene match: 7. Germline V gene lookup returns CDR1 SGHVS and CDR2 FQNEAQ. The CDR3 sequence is CASSIDRGLTEAFF. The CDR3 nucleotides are TGTGCCAGCAGCATTGACAGGGGTTTAACTGAAGCTTTCTTT.

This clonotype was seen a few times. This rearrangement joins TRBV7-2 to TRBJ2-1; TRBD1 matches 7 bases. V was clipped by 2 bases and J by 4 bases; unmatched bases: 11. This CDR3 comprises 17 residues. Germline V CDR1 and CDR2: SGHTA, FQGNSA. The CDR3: CASSLRGLTTIYNEQFF. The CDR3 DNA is TGTGCCAGCAGCTTAAGGGGGCTCACGACCATTTACAATGAGCAGTTCTTC.

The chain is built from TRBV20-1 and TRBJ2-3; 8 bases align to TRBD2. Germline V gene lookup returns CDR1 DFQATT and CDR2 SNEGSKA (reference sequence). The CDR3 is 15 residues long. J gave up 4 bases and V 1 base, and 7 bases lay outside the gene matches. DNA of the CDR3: TGCAGTGCTAGAGCACCGGGGGGGCCCGCAGATACGCAGTATTTT. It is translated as CSARAPGGPADTQYF.

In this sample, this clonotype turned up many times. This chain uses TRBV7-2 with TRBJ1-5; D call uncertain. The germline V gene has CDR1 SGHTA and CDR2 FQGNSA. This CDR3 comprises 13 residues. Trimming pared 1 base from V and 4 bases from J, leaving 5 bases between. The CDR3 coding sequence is TGTGCCAGCAGCTTAGGGCCAAATCAGCCCCAGCATTTT. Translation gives CASSLGPNQPQHF.

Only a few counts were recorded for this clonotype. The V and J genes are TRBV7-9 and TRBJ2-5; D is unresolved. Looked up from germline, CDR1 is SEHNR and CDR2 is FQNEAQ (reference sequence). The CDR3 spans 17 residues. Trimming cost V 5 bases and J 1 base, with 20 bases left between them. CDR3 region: CASSPWDSSRSQETQYF. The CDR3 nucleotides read TGTGCCAGCAGCCCCTGGGATTCTTCACGATCCCAAGAGACCCAGTACTTC.

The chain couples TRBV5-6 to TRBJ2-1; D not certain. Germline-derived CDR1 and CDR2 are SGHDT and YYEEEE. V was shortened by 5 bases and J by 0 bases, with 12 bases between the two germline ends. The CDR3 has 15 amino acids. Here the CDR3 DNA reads TGTGCCAGCAGGACGCTCCGGAGCTCCTACAATGAGCAGTTCTTC. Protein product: CASRTLRSSYNEQFF.